Listed below are T cell receptor beta chains from one sample, sequenced in a study of molecular identifiers for immune sequencing clone quantification. TCRdb ran MiXCR on the PCR reads and lists one entry per CDR3 protein. The sample lists about 500,000 distinct CDR3 sequences; about a fifth were seen once. Input material: naive CD8+ T cells from blood, with Jurkat cell RNA spiked in. The origin of the receptors is a human donor in good health. Some libraries in this study had Jurkat cell RNA spiked in. Both conserved end residues are part of each CDR3. A D gene is named only where the DNA matches it firmly. Where a row states a size, it is once, few, many or the class of an expanded clone; other rows omit it.

j_call | clone_size | d_call | v_call | cdr3_aa | cdr3_nt
TRBJ2-5 | . | . | TRBV4-3 | CASSQVGGLETQYF | TGCGCCAGCAGCCAAGTAGGGGGGTTAGAGACCCAGTACTTC
TRBJ1-4 | . | . | TRBV20-1 | CSARARTRAGDEKLCF | TGCAGTGCTAGAGCGCGGACCCGAGCAGGTGATGAAAAACTGTGTTTT
TRBJ2-7 | many | . | TRBV20-1 | CSAREEALSYEQYF | TGCAGTGCTAGAGAAGAGGCACTCTCCTACGAGCAGTACTTC
TRBJ1-4 | many | . | TRBV27 | CASRGADEKLFF | TGTGCCAGCAGGGGGGCAGATGAAAAACTGTTTTTT
TRBJ2-1 | few | TRBD2 | TRBV13 | CANSPGLAGGNEQFF | TGTGCCAACAGCCCCGGACTAGCGGGAGGTAATGAGCAGTTCTTC
TRBJ1-1 | many | TRBD1 | TRBV4-3 | CASSQYRGMNTEAFF | TGCGCCAGCAGCCAATACAGGGGCATGAACACTGAAGCTTTCTTT
TRBJ2-1 | few | . | TRBV30 | CAWSVSGGRNEQFF | TGTGCCTGGAGTGTAAGTGGGGGGCGGAATGAGCAGTTCTTC
TRBJ2-7 | . | TRBD2 | TRBV5-1 | CASSGGLAVHEQYF | TGCGCCAGCAGCGGTGGTCTAGCGGTCCACGAGCAGTACTTC
TRBJ2-5 | many | TRBD2 | TRBV5-6 | CASSFLASGPQETQYF | TGTGCCAGCAGCTTCCTAGCTAGCGGCCCTCAAGAGACCCAGTACTTC
TRBJ2-3 | many | . | TRBV4-2 | CASSSRTGTDTQYF | TGTGCCAGCAGCTCCCGCACCGGCACAGATACGCAGTATTTT
TRBJ1-2 | many | . | TRBV5-4 | CASSLTGDYGYTF | TGTGCCAGCAGCCTGACTGGAGACTATGGCTACACCTTC
TRBJ2-7 | . | TRBD1 | TRBV7-9 | CASSLPGTDTYEQYF | TGTGCCAGCAGCTTACCCGGGACAGACACCTACGAGCAGTACTTC
TRBJ2-3 | . | . | TRBV7-7 | CATGPLGSDTQYF | TGTGCTACCGGTCCCTTAGGGTCAGATACGCAGTATTTT
TRBJ2-7 | many | . | TRBV4-3 | CASSQEWQSGSYEQYF | TGCGCCAGCAGCCAAGAGTGGCAGTCGGGATCCTACGAGCAGTACTTC
TRBJ2-7 | . | TRBD2 | TRBV7-9 | CASSSPGLEGLGYEQYF | TGTGCCAGCAGCTCGCCGGGACTAGAGGGTTTGGGGTACGAGCAGTACTTC
TRBJ1-1 | few | TRBD1 | TRBV20-1 | CSAIDGQGRTEAFF | TGCAGTGCAATTGACGGACAGGGGAGGACTGAAGCTTTCTTT
TRBJ2-7 | many | . | TRBV4-3 | CASSQDGGGPYEQYF | TGCGCCAGCAGCCAAGATGGTGGGGGTCCCTACGAGCAGTACTTC
TRBJ2-7 | . | TRBD1 | TRBV3-1 | CASSRPRQGAGYEQYF | TGTGCCAGCAGCCGGCCCCGACAGGGGGCTGGCTACGAGCAGTACTTC
TRBJ2-6 | many | TRBD1 | TRBV10-3 | CAIIGTGVSGANVLTF | TGTGCCATCATTGGGACAGGGGTCTCTGGGGCCAACGTCCTGACTTTC
TRBJ2-6 | . | . | TRBV4-3 | CASSPQHRVDSGANVLTF | TGCGCCAGCAGCCCTCAACACAGGGTGGATTCTGGGGCCAACGTCCTGACTTTC
TRBJ2-7 | few | . | TRBV20-1 | CSATEAGGPYEQYF | TGCAGTGCTACTGAAGCAGGAGGGCCCTACGAGCAGTACTTC
TRBJ2-3 | . | TRBD2 | TRBV11-2 | CASSATSGSADTQYF | TGTGCCAGCAGCGCAACGAGCGGGAGTGCAGATACGCAGTATTTT
TRBJ2-5 | few | . | TRBV3-1 | CASSQQDETQYF | TGTGCCAGCAGCCAACAAGATGAGACCCAGTACTTC
TRBJ2-2 | once | . | TRBV5-1 | CASSQTDEAGELFF | TGCGCCAGCAGCCAAACTGACGAGGCCGGGGAGCTGTTCTTT
TRBJ1-1 | once | . | TRBV4-2 | CASSQDEQPTTEAFF | TGTGCCAGCAGCCAAGATGAACAGCCGACCACTGAAGCTTTCTTT
TRBJ1-1 | . | . | TRBV5-1 | CASNQGGANTEAFF | TGCGCCAGCAACCAGGGCGGGGCGAACACTGAAGCTTTCTTT
TRBJ2-3 | many | . | TRBV7-2 | CASSPLWGEDTDTQYF | TGTGCCAGCAGCCCCCTGTGGGGAGAGGACACAGATACGCAGTATTTT
TRBJ2-6 | few | TRBD1 | TRBV27 | CASGVQGTGANVLTF | TGTGCCAGCGGGGTACAGGGGACTGGGGCCAACGTCCTGACTTTC
TRBJ2-7 | . | . | TRBV20-1 | CSARVLEWGTYEQYF | TGCAGTGCTAGAGTTTTGGAGTGGGGCACCTACGAGCAGTACTTC
TRBJ2-3 | many | . | TRBV4-3 | CASSPRGSAGTDTQYF | TGCGCCAGCAGCCCCCGCGGTAGCGCCGGCACAGATACGCAGTATTTT
TRBJ2-7 | . | . | TRBV3-1 | CASSQVNSPYEQYF | TGTGCCAGCAGCCAAGTAAACAGTCCCTACGAGCAGTACTTC
TRBJ2-7 | few | . | TRBV12-3/TRBV12-4 | CASSKVDPYEQYF | TGTGCCAGCAGCAAGGTAGATCCCTACGAGCAGTACTTC
TRBJ2-3 | few | TRBD2 | TRBV6-5 | CASSSRLAGGRQDTQYF | TGTGCCAGCAGTTCCAGACTAGCGGGGGGGCGCCAAGATACGCAGTATTTT
TRBJ2-7 | few | . | TRBV3-1 | CASSSIRGPYEQYF | TGTGCCAGCAGCTCAATTAGGGGACCCTACGAGCAGTACTTC
TRBJ2-3 | few | . | TRBV4-3 | CASSQDRDHTDTQYF | TGCGCCAGCAGCCAAGACAGAGACCACACAGATACGCAGTATTTT
TRBJ2-7 | few | . | TRBV20-1 | CSARDRWEQYF | TGCAGTGCTAGAGATAGGTGGGAGCAGTACTTC
TRBJ2-5 | many | . | TRBV28 | CASSLVVGPREGQETQYF | TGTGCCAGCAGTTTAGTTGTCGGACCACGGGAAGGCCAAGAGACCCAGTACTTC